This T cell receptor beta chain was profiled in a study of CXCR3-negative and CXCR3-positive naive CD8 T cells. General study points: The study found more hydrophobic TRB CDR3s in CXCR3-positive naive cells than in CXCR3-negative naive cells. Both naive subsets, CXCR3-negative and CXCR3-positive, displayed similar TRBV-TRBJ usage, unlike memory cells. Memory CD8+ cells showed much lower diversity, while both naive subsets displayed comparably high diversity. Surface CD5 looked about the same in the naive subsets, so the authors worked out TCR strength from TRB CDR3 properties.

UMI-labeled 5' RACE yielded the TRB cDNA libraries. TCRdb re-called the 5' RACE reads; every CDR3 protein appears as one record, without DNA. The sample's table shows about 150,000 distinct CDR3 sequences. Each CD8+ T cell subset was sorted in triplicate, approximately 270,000 cells each. Remarks on this clonotype: No antigen is known for it.

Germline V CDR1 and CDR2: SEHNR, FQNEAQ (reference sequence). This CDR3 has 12 amino acids. This chain uses TRBV7-9 with TRBJ1-2; TCRdb's assignment of TRBD1 cannot be checked, as there is no DNA. Input material: naive CXCR3+ CD8+ T cells from blood. Subset here: CD45RO-CCR7+CD27+CD95- naive CD8+ T cells expressing CXCR3 (TNR3+). This TCR came from a human donor in good health. Some clones in this sample may be carry-over from other donors' samples. The chain's CDR3 is CASSSPGDGYTF.